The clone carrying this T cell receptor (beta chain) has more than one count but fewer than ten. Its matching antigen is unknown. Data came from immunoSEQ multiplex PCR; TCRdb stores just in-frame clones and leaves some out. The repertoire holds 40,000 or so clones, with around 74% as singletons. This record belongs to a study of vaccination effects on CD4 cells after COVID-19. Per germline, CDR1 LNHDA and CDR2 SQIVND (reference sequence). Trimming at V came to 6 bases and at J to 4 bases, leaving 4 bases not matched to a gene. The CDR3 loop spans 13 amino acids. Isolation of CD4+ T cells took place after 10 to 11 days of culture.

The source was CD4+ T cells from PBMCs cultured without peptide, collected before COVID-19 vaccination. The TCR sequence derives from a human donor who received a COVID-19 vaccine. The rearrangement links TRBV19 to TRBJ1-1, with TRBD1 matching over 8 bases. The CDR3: CASSDRGRTEAFF. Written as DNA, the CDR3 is TGTGCCAGTAGCGACAGGGGCCGCACTGAAGCTTTCTTT. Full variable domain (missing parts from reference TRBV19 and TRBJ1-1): DGGITQSPKYLFRKEGQNVTLSCEQNLNHDAMYWYRQDPGQGLRLIYYSQIVNDFQKGDIAEGYSVSREKKESFPLTVTSAQKNPTAFYLCASSDRGRTEAFFGQGTRLTVV.